This T cell receptor (beta chain) derives from a study of cytomegalovirus exposure and HLA in healthy donors. V lost 3 bases, J lost 5 bases, and 14 bases stayed unmatched. This CDR3 region has 17 residues. Germline CDR1 reads SGHDT; CDR2 reads YYEEEE. This PCR relied on a set of 60 Vbeta primers and 13 Jbeta primers. Clones were sequenced by immunoSEQ multiplex PCR, and TCRdb holds only the in-frame ones, with some missing. Among roughly 100,000 clones listed, over 70% were seen once. The TCR was taken from a man between 45 and 60 years old in good health and CMV-seropositive. This chain links TRBV5-6 with TRBJ2-5, with 9 positions matching TRBD1. Material for sequencing was PBMCs. Written as DNA, the CDR3 is TGTGCCAGCAGCTATGGCTTGGGACAGGGTGCAGGGGAGACCCAGTACTTC. This sequence encodes CASSYGLGQGAGETQYF. The full variable domain, rest sourced from reference TRBV5-6 and TRBJ2-5, is DAGVTQSPTHLIKTRGQQVTLRCSPKSGHDTVSWYQQALGQGPQFIFQYYEEEERQRGNFPDRFSGHQFPNYSSELNVNALLLGDSALYLCASSYGLGQGAGETQYFGPGTRLLVL.